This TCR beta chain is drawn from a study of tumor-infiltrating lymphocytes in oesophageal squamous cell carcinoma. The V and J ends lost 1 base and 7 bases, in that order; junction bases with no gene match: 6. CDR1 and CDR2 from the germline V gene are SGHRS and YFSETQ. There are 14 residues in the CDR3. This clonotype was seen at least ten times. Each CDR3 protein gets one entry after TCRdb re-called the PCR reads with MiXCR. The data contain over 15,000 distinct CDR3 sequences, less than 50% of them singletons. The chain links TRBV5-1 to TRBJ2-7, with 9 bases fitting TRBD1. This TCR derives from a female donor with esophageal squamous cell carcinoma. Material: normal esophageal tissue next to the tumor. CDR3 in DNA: TGCGCCAGCAGCTTGTTACAGGGGGCTGGTGAGCAGTACTTC. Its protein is CASSLLQGAGEQYF.